This entry is about one TCR beta chain. This record comes from a study of control samples from healthy donors and cancer patients. Libraries were prepared by immunoSEQ multiplex PCR; TCRdb keeps only in-frame clonotypes and omits some of them. The table records about 84,000 clones, roughly 82% of them present only once. Germline lookup yields CDR1 LNHDA and CDR2 SQIVND (reference sequence). V lost 6 bases and J lost 1, with 16 bases in between. The CDR3 is 15 residues long. V and J are TRBV19 and TRBJ2-7; tentatively, D is TRBD2 (5 bases). What was sequenced was PBMCs. This receptor was taken from a man aged 55 to 70 with head and neck cancer. CDR3 in DNA: TGTGCCAGTAGACTACTCGGGGAGAGTTCCTACGAGCAGTACTTC. Translation: CASRLLGESSYEQYF.